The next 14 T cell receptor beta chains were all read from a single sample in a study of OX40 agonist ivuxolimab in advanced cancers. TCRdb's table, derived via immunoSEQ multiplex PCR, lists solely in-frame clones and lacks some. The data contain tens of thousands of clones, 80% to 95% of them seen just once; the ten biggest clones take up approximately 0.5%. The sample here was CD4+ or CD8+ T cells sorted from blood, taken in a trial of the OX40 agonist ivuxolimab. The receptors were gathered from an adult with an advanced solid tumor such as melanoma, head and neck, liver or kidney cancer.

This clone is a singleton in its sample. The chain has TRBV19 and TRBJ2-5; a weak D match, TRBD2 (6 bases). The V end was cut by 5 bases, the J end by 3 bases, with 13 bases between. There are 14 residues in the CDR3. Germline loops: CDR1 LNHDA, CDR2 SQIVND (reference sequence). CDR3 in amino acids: CASSSGGIKETQYF. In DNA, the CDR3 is TGTGCCAGTAGTTCTGGGGGGATTAAAGAGACCCAGTACTTC.

Here the CDR3 DNA reads TGTGCCAGCAGCGCCTCAGGGGCTGGGGAGACCCAGTACTTC. Protein product: CASSASGAGETQYF. This rearrangement joins TRBV9 to TRBJ2-5; a possible D gene is TRBD1 (6 bases). V gave up 3 bases and J gave up 5 bases, with 14 bases separating them. CDR1 and CDR2 (germline): SGDLS, YYNGEE. The CDR3 length is 14 residues.

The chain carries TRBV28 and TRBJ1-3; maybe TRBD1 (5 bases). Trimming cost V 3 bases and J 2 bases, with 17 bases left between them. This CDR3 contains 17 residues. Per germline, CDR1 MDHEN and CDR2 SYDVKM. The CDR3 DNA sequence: TGTGCCAGCAGTTTTAACCCCAGGGATTCGACTGGAAACACCATATATTTT. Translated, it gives CASSFNPRDSTGNTIYF.

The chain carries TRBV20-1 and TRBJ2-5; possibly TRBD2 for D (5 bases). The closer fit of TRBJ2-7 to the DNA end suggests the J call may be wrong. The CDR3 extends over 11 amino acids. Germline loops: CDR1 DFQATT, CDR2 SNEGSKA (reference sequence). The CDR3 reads CSAAGLSEQYF. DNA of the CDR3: TGCAGTGCTGCAGGACTGTCCGAGCAGTACTTC.

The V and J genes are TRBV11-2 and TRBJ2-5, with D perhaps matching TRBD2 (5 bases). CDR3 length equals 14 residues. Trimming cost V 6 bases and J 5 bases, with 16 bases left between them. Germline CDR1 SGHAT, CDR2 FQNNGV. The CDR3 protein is CASRKEAPGETQYF. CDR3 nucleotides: TGTGCCAGCAGGAAGGAGGCGCCCGGGGAGACCCAGTACTTC. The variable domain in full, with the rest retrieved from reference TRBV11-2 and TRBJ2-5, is EAGVAQSPRYKIIEKRQSVAFWCNPISGHATLYWYQQILGQGPKLLIQFQNNGVVDDSQLPKDRFSAERLKGVDSTLKIQPAKLEDSAVYLCASRKEAPGETQYFGPGTRLLVL.

CDR3 in amino acids: CASSTDRVKQYF. CDR3 nucleotide sequence: TGTGCCAGCAGCACAGACAGGGTCAAGCAGTACTTC. This chain joins TRBV5-5 and TRBJ2-7, with TRBD1 identical over 7 bases. This CDR3 spans 12 amino acids. Germline values: CDR1 SGHKS, CDR2 YYEKEE (reference sequence). With 4 bases clipped from V and 8 bases from J, the junction kept 6 bases outside the gene matches.

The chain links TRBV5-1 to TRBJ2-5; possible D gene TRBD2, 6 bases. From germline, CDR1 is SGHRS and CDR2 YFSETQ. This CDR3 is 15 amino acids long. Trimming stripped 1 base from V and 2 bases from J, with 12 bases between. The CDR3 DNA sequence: TGCGCCAGCAGCTTGACGGGAGTTGTACAAGAGACCCAGTACTTC. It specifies CASSLTGVVQETQYF.

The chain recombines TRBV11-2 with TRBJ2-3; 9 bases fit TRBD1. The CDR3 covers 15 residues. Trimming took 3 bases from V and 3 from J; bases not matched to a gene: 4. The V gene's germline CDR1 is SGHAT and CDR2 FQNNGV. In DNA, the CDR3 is TGTGCCAGCAGCTTTTGGACAGGGGAAACAGATACGCAGTATTTT. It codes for CASSFWTGETDTQYF.

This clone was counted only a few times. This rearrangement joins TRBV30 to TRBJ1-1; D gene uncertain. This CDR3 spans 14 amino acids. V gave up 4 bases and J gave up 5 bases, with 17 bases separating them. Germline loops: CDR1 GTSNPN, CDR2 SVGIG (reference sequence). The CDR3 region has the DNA TGTGCCTGGATCTATGAGGGCGCGACGACTGAAGCTTTCTTT. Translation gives CAWIYEGATTEAFF.

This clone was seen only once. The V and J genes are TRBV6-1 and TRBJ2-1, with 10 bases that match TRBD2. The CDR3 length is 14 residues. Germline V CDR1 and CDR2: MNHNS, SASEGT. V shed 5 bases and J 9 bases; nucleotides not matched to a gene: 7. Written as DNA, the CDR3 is TGTGCCAGCAGTCCCCTAGCGGGAGCGACTGAGCAGTTCTTC. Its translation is CASSPLAGATEQFF.

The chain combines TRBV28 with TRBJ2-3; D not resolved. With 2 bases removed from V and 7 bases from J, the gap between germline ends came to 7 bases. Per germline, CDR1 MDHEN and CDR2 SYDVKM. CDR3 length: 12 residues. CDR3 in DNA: TGTGCCAGCAGTTTAGATGTAAATACGCAGTATTTT. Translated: CASSLDVNTQYF.

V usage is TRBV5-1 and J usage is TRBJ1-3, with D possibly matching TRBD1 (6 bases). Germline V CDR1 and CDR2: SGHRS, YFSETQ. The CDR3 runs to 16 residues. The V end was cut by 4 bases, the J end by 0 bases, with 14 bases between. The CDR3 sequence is CASSAKDSGSGNTIYF. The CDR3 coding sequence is TGCGCCAGCAGCGCAAAGGACAGCGGCTCTGGAAACACCATATATTTT.

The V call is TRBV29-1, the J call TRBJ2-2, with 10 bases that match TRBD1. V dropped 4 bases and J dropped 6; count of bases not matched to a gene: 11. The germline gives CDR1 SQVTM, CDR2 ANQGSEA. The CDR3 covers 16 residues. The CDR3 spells CSVVSPGTGEAGELFF. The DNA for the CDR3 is TGCAGCGTTGTTTCCCCCGGGACAGGGGAGGCCGGGGAGCTGTTTTTT.

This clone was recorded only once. This chain's CDR3 is CSATQGAREKLFF. CDR3 DNA sequence: TGCAGCGCTACTCAGGGGGCGCGTGAAAAACTGTTTTTT. The rearrangement joins TRBV29-1 to TRBJ1-4, with TRBD1 matching over 8 bases. CDR1 SQVTM and CDR2 ANQGSEA come from the germline V gene. The CDR3 totals 13 residues. V was clipped by 7 bases and J by 7 bases; unmatched bases: 8.